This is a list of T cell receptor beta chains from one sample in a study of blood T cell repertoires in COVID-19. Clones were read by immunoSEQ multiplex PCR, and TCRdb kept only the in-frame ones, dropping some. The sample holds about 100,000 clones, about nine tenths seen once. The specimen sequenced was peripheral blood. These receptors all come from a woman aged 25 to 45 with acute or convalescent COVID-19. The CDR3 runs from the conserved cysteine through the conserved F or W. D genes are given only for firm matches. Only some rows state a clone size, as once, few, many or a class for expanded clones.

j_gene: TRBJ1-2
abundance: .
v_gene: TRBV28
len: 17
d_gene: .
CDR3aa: CASSLLPSSWPLPGYTF
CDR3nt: TGTGCCAGCAGTTTATTGCCGTCCTCTTGGCCGCTTCCTGGCTACACCTTC

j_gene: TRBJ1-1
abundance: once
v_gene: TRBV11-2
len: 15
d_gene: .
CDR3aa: CASSPLGGTAFEAFF
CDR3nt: TGTGCCAGCAGCCCACTGGGAGGGACCGCTTTTGAAGCTTTCTTT

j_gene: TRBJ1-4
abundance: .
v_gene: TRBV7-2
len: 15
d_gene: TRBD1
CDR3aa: CASSPQGQGAEKLFF
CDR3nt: TGTGCCAGCAGCCCTCAGGGACAGGGGGCTGAAAAACTGTTTTTT

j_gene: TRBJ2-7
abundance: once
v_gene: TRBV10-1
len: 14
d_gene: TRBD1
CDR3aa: CATQRDRSSYEQYF
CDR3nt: TGCGCCACTCAAAGGGACAGAAGCTCCTACGAGCAGTACTTC

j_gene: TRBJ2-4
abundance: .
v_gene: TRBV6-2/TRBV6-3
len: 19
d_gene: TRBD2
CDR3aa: CASSPSTGQREWVKNIQYF
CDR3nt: TGTGCCAGCAGCCCCTCAACCGGCCAGCGGGAGTGGGTCAAAAACATTCAGTACTTC

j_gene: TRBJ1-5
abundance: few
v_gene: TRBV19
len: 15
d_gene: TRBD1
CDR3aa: CASKGQGASNQPQHF
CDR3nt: TGTGCCAGTAAGGGACAGGGGGCGAGCAATCAGCCCCAGCATTTT

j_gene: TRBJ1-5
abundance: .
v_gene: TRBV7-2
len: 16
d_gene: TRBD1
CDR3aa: CASSPGTGVGNQPQHF
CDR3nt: TGTGCCAGCAGCCCAGGGACAGGGGTCGGCAATCAGCCCCAGCATTTT

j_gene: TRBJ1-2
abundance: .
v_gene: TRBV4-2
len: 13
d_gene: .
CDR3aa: CASSQEAPRGYTF
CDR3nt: TGTGCCAGCAGCCAAGAGGCACCACGAGGCTACACCTTC

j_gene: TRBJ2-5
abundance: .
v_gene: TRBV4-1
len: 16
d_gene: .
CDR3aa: CASSQEAGAISGTQYF
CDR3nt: TGCGCCAGCAGCCAAGAGGCGGGGGCCATTTCAGGGACCCAGTACTTC

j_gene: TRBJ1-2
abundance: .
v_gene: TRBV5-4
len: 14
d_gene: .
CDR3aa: CASSWSQVSFGYTF
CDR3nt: TGTGCCAGCAGCTGGTCCCAGGTCTCATTTGGCTACACCTTC